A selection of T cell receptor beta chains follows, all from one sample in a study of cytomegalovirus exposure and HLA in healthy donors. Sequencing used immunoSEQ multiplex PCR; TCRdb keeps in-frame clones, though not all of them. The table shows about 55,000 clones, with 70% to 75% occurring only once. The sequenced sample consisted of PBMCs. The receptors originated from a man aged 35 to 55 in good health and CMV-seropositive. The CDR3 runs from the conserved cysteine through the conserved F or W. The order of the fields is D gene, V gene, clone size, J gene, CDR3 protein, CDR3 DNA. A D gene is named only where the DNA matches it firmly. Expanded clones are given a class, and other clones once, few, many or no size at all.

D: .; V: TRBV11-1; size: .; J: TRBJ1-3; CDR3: CASSYDGDSGNTIYF; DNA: TGTGCCAGCAGTTATGACGGAGACTCTGGAAACACCATATATTTT
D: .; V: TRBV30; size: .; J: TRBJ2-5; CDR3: CAWSHRVGGQETQYF; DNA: TGTGCCTGGAGTCACAGGGTAGGGGGCCAAGAGACCCAGTACTTC
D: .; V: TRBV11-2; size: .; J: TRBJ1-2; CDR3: CASSLGQASNYGYTF; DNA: TGTGCCAGCAGCTTAGGACAGGCGTCTAACTATGGCTACACCTTC
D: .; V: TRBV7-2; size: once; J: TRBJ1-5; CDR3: CASSLVAPEQPQHF; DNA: TGTGCCAGCAGCTTAGTGGCACCTGAACAGCCCCAGCATTTT
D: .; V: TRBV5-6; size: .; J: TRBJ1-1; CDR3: CASSWGGNTEAFF; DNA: TGTGCCAGCAGCTGGGGCGGTAACACTGAAGCTTTCTTT
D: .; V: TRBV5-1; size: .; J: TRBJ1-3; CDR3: CASSPDPGGNTIYF; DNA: TGCGCCAGCAGCCCGGATCCGGGGGGAAACACCATATATTTT
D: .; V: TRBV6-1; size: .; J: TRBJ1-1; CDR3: CASSQIPGNTEAFF; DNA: TGTGCCAGCAGTCAAATTCCGGGGAACACTGAAGCTTTCTTT
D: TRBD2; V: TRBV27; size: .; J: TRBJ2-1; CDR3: CASNPLAGTSILREQFF; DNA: TGTGCCAGCAACCCTCTTGCCGGGACTAGCATACTCCGCGAGCAGTTCTTC
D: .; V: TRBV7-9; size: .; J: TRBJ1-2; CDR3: CASSLGQRAGSLYGYTF; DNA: TGTGCCAGCAGCTTAGGACAAAGGGCGGGGTCGCTCTATGGCTACACCTTC
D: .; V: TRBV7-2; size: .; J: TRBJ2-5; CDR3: CASSLQGSEETQYF; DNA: TGTGCCAGCAGCTTACAGGGGTCGGAAGAGACCCAGTACTTC
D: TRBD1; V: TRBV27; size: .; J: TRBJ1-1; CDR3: CASSLMTTGGQSTEAFF; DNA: TGTGCCAGCAGTTTAATGACGACAGGGGGGCAAAGTACTGAAGCTTTCTTT
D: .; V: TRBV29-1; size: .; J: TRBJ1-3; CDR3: CSVERESGNTIYF; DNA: TGCAGCGTTGAACGGGAATCTGGAAACACCATATATTTT
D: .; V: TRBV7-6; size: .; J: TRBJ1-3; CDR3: CASSPLGNTIYF; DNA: TGTGCCAGCAGCCCCCTCGGAAACACCATATATTTT
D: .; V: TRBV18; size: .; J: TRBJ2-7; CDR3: CASSSVSAVEQYF; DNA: TGTGCCAGCTCATCCGTCTCCGCGGTCGAGCAGTACTTC
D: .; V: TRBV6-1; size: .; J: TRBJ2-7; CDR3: CASSPGVSEQYF; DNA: TGTGCCAGCAGCCCGGGGGTTTCCGAGCAGTACTTC
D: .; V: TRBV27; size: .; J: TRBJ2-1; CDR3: CASTAVAGAINEQFF; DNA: TGTGCCAGCACCGCTGTGGCGGGGGCGATCAATGAGCAGTTCTTC
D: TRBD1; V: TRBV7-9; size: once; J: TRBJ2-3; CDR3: CASSPDRGIGTDTQYF; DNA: TGTGCCAGCAGCCCCGACAGGGGGATAGGCACAGATACGCAGTATTTT
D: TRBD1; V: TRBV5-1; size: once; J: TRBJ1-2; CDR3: CASSHGQGPYGYTF; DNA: TGCGCCAGCAGCCACGGACAGGGCCCTTATGGCTACACCTTC
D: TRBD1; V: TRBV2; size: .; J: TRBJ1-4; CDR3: CASRGQGIEKLFF; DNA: TGTGCCAGCAGGGGACAGGGGATTGAAAAACTGTTTTTT
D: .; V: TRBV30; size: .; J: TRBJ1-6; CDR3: CAWTVTTNSPLHF; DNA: TGTGCCTGGACGGTTACTACAAATTCACCCCTCCACTTT
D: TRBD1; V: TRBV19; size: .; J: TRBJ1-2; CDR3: CASTDRGDFYGYTF; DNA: TGTGCCAGCACTGACAGGGGGGATTTCTATGGCTACACCTTC
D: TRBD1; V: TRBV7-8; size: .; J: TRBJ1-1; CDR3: CASSLTGEAFF; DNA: TGTGCCAGCAGCTTGACAGGGGAAGCTTTCTTT
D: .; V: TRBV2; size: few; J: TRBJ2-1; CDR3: CASSEDINNEQFF; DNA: TGTGCCAGCAGTGAAGATATAAACAATGAGCAGTTCTTC
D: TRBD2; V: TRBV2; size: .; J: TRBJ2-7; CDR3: CASTPGLAAGYEQYF; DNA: TGTGCCAGCACCCCGGGACTAGCGGCGGGCTACGAGCAGTACTTC
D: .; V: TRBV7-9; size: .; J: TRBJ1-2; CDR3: CASSLREGDYGYTF; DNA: TGTGCCAGCAGCTTACGTGAAGGGGACTATGGCTACACCTTC
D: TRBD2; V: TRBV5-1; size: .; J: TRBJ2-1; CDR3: CASSFRTSGYTLSYNEQFF; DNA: TGCGCCAGCAGCTTTCGGACTAGCGGGTATACCCTCTCCTACAATGAGCAGTTCTTC
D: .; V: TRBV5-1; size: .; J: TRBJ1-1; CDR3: CASSLGQGITEAFF; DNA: TGCGCCAGCAGCTTGGGGCAGGGAATCACTGAAGCTTTCTTT
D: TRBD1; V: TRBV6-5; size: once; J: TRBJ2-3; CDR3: CASSYEDRGTDTQYF; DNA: TGTGCCAGCAGTTATGAGGACAGGGGCACAGATACGCAGTATTTT
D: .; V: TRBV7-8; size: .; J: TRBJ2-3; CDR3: CASSPWPDTQYF; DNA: TGTGCCAGCAGCCCGTGGCCAGATACGCAGTATTTT
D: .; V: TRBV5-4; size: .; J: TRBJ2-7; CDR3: CASSLSQGGFYFSYEQYF; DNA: TGTGCCAGCAGCTTAAGCCAGGGGGGTTTCTATTTCTCCTACGAGCAGTACTTC
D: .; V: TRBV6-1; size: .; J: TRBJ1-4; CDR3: CASSEQAQNEKLFF; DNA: TGTGCCAGCAGTGAACAGGCGCAAAATGAAAAACTGTTTTTT
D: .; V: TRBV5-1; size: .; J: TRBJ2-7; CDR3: CASSFSYEQYF; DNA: TGCGCCAGCAGCTTTTCGTACGAGCAGTACTTC
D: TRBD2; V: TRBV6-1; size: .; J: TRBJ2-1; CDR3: CAGRLAGDDEQFF; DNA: TGTGCCGGACGACTAGCGGGGGACGATGAGCAGTTCTTC
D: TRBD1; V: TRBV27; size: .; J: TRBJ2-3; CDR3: CASSPRGTGAGRTDTQYF; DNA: TGTGCCAGCAGTCCGCGAGGGACAGGGGCTGGTCGGACAGATACGCAGTATTTT
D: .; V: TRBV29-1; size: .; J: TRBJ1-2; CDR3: CSVEVGGAPQGYTF; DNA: TGCAGCGTTGAAGTAGGAGGGGCCCCCCAGGGCTACACCTTC
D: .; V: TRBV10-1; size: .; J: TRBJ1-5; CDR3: CASSEDSPGPQHF; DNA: TGCGCCAGCAGTGAGGACAGCCCTGGGCCCCAGCATTTT
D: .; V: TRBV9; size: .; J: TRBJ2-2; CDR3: CASSVQGGTGELFF; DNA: TGTGCCAGCAGCGTACAGGGAGGTACCGGGGAGCTGTTTTTT
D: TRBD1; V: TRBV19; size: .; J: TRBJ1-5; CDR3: CASSRGDRAGQPQHF; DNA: TGTGCCAGTAGTCGGGGAGACAGGGCGGGCCAGCCCCAGCATTTT
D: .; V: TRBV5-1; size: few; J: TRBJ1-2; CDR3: CASSFGGGEESYTF; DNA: TGCGCCAGCAGCTTTGGGGGGGGCGAGGAAAGCTACACCTTC
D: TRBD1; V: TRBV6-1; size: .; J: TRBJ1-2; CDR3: CASSDRGFYYGYTF; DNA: TGTGCCAGCAGCGACAGGGGATTCTACTATGGCTACACCTTC
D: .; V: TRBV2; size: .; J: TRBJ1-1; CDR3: CATPNPRAFF; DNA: TGTGCCACCCCCAACCCCAGAGCTTTCTTT
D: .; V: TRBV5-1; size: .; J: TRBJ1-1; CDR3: CASTLSIENTEAFF; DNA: TGCGCCAGCACTTTGTCCATAGAGAACACTGAAGCTTTCTTT
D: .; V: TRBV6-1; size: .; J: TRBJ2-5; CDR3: CASSEALGGQETQYF; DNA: TGTGCCAGCAGTGAAGCGCTAGGGGGCCAAGAGACCCAGTACTTC
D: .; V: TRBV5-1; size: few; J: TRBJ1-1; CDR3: CASSLALGGNTEAFF; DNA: TGCGCCAGCAGCTTGGCTCTCGGGGGGAACACTGAAGCTTTCTTT
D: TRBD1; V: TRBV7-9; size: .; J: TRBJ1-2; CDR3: CASSLAPGGLDYGYTF; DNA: TGTGCCAGCAGCTTAGCCCCAGGGGGCCTGGACTATGGCTACACCTTC
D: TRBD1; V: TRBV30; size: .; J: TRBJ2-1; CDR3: CAWDRQGGSYNEQFF; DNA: TGTGCCTGGGATAGACAGGGTGGCTCCTACAATGAGCAGTTCTTC
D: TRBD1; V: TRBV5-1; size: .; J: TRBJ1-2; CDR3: CASSNAQGGYGYTF; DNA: TGCGCCAGCAGCAACGCACAGGGGGGCTATGGCTACACCTTC
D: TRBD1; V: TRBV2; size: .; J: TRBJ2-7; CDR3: CASTGQGAVHEQYF; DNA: TGTGCCAGCACGGGACAGGGGGCTGTCCACGAGCAGTACTTC
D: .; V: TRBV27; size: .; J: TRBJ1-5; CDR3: CASSPLGGEPQHF; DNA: TGTGCCAGCAGCCCCCTGGGAGGGGAGCCCCAGCATTTT
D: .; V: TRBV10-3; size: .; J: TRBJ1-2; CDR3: CAISVGSLDYGYTF; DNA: TGTGCCATCAGTGTGGGCAGCCTGGACTATGGCTACACCTTC
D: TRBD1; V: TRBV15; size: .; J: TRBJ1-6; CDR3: CATRDRDGSPLHF; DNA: TGTGCCACCAGAGACAGGGATGGTTCACCCCTCCACTTT
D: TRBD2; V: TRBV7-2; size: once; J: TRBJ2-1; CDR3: CASSVSGGSYNEQFF; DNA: TGTGCCAGCAGCGTTAGCGGGGGTTCCTACAATGAGCAGTTCTTC
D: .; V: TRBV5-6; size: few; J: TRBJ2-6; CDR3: CASSPVGGRGANVLTF; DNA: TGTGCCAGCAGCCCCGTAGGAGGTCGCGGGGCCAACGTCCTGACTTTC